These 32 T cell receptor beta chains share one sample of origin, sequenced in a study of cytomegalovirus exposure and HLA in healthy donors. Repertoires were generated with immunoSEQ multiplex PCR, while TCRdb's copy carries only in-frame clones and drops some. The data contain tens of thousands of clones, 80% to 95% of them singletons. Sequenced material: PBMCs. These receptors all come from a woman aged 18-29 years in good health and CMV-seronegative.

The rearrangement links TRBV10-3 to TRBJ1-1; the match to TRBD1 covers 7 bases. Germline values: CDR1 ENHRY, CDR2 SYGVKD. This CDR3 is built from 15 residues. V gave up 6 bases and J gave up 0 bases; unmatched junction bases: 7. This CDR3 is CAIRDRDSMNTEAFF. The CDR3 region has the DNA TGTGCCATCAGGGACCGGGACAGTATGAACACTGAAGCTTTCTTT.

This rearrangement joins TRBV19 to TRBJ2-7; possible D gene TRBD1, 6 bases. This CDR3 is built from 13 residues. V lost 4 bases to trimming and J lost 6 bases, with 13 bases between them. Germline lookup yields CDR1 LNHDA and CDR2 SQIVND (reference sequence). The CDR3 DNA sequence: TGTGCCAGTAGTACCGACAGGTGGGGCGAGCAGTACGTC. This codes for CASSTDRWGEQYV.

The chain employs TRBV4-1 and TRBJ2-3; perhaps TRBD2 as D (5 bases). This CDR3 has 17 amino acids. Trimming took off 0 bases at V and 5 bases at J, with 18 bases between the two ends. The V gene's germline CDR1 is MGHRA and CDR2 YSYEKL. Here the CDR3 reads CASSQEGLSRSGDTQYF. CDR3 in DNA: TGCGCCAGCAGCCAAGAAGGACTTTCGCGGAGCGGAGATACGCAGTATTTT.

This clone was counted once. The gene calls are TRBV9 and TRBJ2-5; 10 bases fit TRBD1. V dropped 3 bases and J dropped 5; count of bases not matched to a gene: 7. This CDR3 is 15 amino acids long. Germline V gene sequence: CDR1 SGDLS, CDR2 YYNGEE. The CDR3 protein is CASSAGGTGVETQYF. DNA of the CDR3: TGTGCCAGCAGCGCCGGGGGGACAGGGGTGGAGACCCAGTACTTC.

The rearrangement links TRBV5-5 to TRBJ1-6; no definite D call. The CDR3 length is 14 residues. Trimming removed 0 bases at V and 6 bases at J, with 7 bases between. Germline assignment: CDR1 SGHKS and CDR2 YYEKEE (reference sequence). CDR3 region: CASSLAGPNSPLHF. CDR3 coding DNA: TGTGCCAGCAGCTTGGCAGGCCCTAATTCACCCCTCCACTTT.

This clone was detected once. This chain links TRBV5-1 with TRBJ1-4, with a weak D call TRBD1 (6 bases). Germline CDR1 and CDR2: SGHRS and YFSETQ. The V end was cut by 2 bases, the J end by 0 bases, with 20 bases between. The CDR3 covers 19 residues. CDR3 residues: CASSFLDSRDFATNEKLFF. The DNA of the CDR3 is TGCGCCAGCAGCTTCCTGGACAGCCGAGACTTCGCAACTAATGAAAAACTGTTTTTT.

The V gene is TRBV7-9, the J gene TRBJ1-1, with TRBD1 matching over 7 bases. J gave up 6 bases and V 3 bases, and 10 bases lay outside the gene matches. CDR1 and CDR2 from the germline V gene are SEHNR and FQNEAQ (reference sequence). CDR3 size: 15 residues. CDR3 amino acids: CASSLPDRAVAEAFF. CDR3 sequence (DNA): TGTGCCAGCAGCTTGCCCGACAGGGCCGTTGCTGAAGCTTTCTTT.

The chain carries TRBV15 and TRBJ1-1; weak D call: TRBD1 (5 bases). Germline CDR1 LNHNV, CDR2 YYDKDF (reference sequence). CDR3 length: 14 amino acids. V was trimmed by 3 bases and J by 10 bases, leaving 18 bases between them. The CDR3 loop is CATSRGRRDEVAFF. The CDR3 region has the DNA TGTGCCACCAGCAGGGGGCGGCGGGACGAGGTAGCTTTCTTT.

V usage is TRBV5-4 and J usage is TRBJ2-5, with D perhaps TRBD1 (6 bases). V was trimmed by 0 bases and J by 5 bases, leaving 17 bases between them. CDR3 length: 16 residues. CDR1 SGHNT and CDR2 YYREEE come from the germline V gene (reference sequence). DNA for the CDR3: TGTGCCAGCAGCTTGGGGGCACAGGGAGACACTGAGACCCAGTACTTC. Translation: CASSLGAQGDTETQYF.

The V and J genes are TRBV6-5 and TRBJ2-5, with D maybe TRBD2 (6 bases). The CDR3 spans 14 residues. The V end lost 6 bases, the J end lost 1 base, and 12 bases lay between the germline ends. Germline loops: CDR1 MNHEY, CDR2 SVGAGI. CDR3 residues: CASSSRDSQETQYF. The CDR3 DNA reads as TGTGCCAGCAGCTCCAGGGACTCCCAAGAGACCCAGTACTTC.

V gene TRBV27 combines with J gene TRBJ1-4; 9 nucleotides agree with TRBD1. The V segment lost 8 bases and the J segment 7 bases; nucleotides outside the gene matches: 14. This CDR3 is built from 16 residues. Looked up from germline, CDR1 is MNHEY and CDR2 is SMNVEV (reference sequence). The CDR3 loop is CASSPRGTGRLEKLFF. As DNA, the CDR3 is TGTGCCAGCTCTCCCCGAGGGACAGGGAGGCTTGAAAAACTGTTTTTT.

The V call is TRBV4-2, the J call TRBJ2-7; TRBD2 agrees at 16 bases. Looked up from germline, CDR1 is LGHNA and CDR2 is YNFKEQ. V dropped 7 bases and J dropped 4; count of bases not matched to a gene: 7. The CDR3 loop spans 16 amino acids. The CDR3 loop is CASTPGLAGGRYEQYF. DNA for the CDR3: TGTGCCAGCACTCCGGGACTAGCGGGGGGGCGGTACGAGCAGTACTTC.

The gene calls are TRBV25-1 and TRBJ2-3, with TRBD1 identical over 8 bases. Looked up from germline, CDR1 is MGHDK and CDR2 is SYGVNS. The CDR3 sequence is 15 residues long. J was trimmed by 2 bases and V by 8 bases; bases with no gene match: 9. The CDR3 loop reads CASSLQGASTDTQYF. CDR3 nucleotides: TGTGCCAGCTCGTTGCAGGGGGCTTCCACAGATACGCAGTATTTT.

This clone was observed a single time. The genes are TRBV30 and TRBJ1-2, with 7 bases matching TRBD1. After removal of 2 bases from V and 6 bases from J, the junction contained 9 bases not matched to a gene. This CDR3 contains 14 residues. Germline V lookup: CDR1 GTSNPN, CDR2 SVGIG (reference sequence). The CDR3: CAWSQTGELNGYTF. Here the CDR3 DNA reads TGTGCCTGGAGTCAAACAGGGGAGCTAAATGGCTACACCTTC.

The chain employs TRBV18 and TRBJ1-2; weak D call: TRBD1 (5 bases). Per germline, CDR1 KGHSH and CDR2 LQKENI. CDR3 length equals 13 residues. V shed 6 bases and J shed 3 bases, with 11 bases lying between them. CDR3 nucleotide sequence: TGTGCCAGCTCCTCCAGGGCGGACTATGGCTACACCTTC. It yields the protein CASSSRADYGYTF.

The J gene is TRBJ1-2, the V gene TRBV6-5; D is uncertain. CDR1 and CDR2 (germline): MNHEY, SVGAGI. The CDR3 contains 13 residues. V lost 5 bases, J lost 3 bases, and 10 bases lay in between. The CDR3 coding sequence is TGTGCCAGCAGTGAGCGTTATGACTATGGCTACACCTTC. It encodes CASSERYDYGYTF.

The V call is TRBV5-6, the J call TRBJ2-5; no definite D call. The V end lost 3 bases, the J end lost 6 bases, and 15 bases lay between the germline ends. The CDR3 covers 14 residues. The V gene's germline CDR1 is SGHDT and CDR2 YYEEEE. Here the CDR3 DNA reads TGTGCCAGCAGCTCCCACTTCCTGTTGCAGACCCAGTACTTC. It codes for CASSSHFLLQTQYF.

The rearrangement uses TRBV5-1 and TRBJ2-3; 15 bases map to TRBD2. Trimming cost V 4 bases and J 5 bases; bases outside gene matches: 5. The CDR3 has 16 amino acids. The V gene's germline CDR1 is SGHRS and CDR2 YFSETQ. The CDR3 DNA sequence: TGCGCCAGCAGCCCGGGACTAGCGGGAGGTTTAGATACGCAGTATTTT. This translates into CASSPGLAGGLDTQYF.

This chain links TRBV7-8 with TRBJ1-2; 8 bases map to TRBD1. The ends lost 4 bases at V and 2 bases at J; junction bases unmatched: 9. The CDR3 totals 16 residues. Germline loops: CDR1 SGHVS, CDR2 FQNEAQ. CDR3 bases: TGTGCCAGCAGCTACACCCCGGGACAGGCGAACTATGGCTACACCTTC. This translates into CASSYTPGQANYGYTF.

V and J are TRBV5-6 and TRBJ1-5, with 9 nucleotides matching TRBD1. In germline, CDR1 is SGHDT, CDR2 YYEEEE. V trimming: 4 bases; J trimming: 3 bases; junction bases outside the gene matches: 2. The CDR3 runs to 14 residues. The CDR3 here is CASSRDRVNQPQHF. In nucleotides, the CDR3 is TGTGCCAGCAGCAGGGACAGGGTCAATCAGCCCCAGCATTTT. Full variable domain (outside the CDR3, taken from reference TRBV5-6 and TRBJ1-5): DAGVTQSPTHLIKTRGQQVTLRCSPKSGHDTVSWYQQALGQGPQFIFQYYEEEERQRGNFPDRFSGHQFPNYSSELNVNALLLGDSALYLCASSRDRVNQPQHFGDGTRLSIL.

The V and J genes are TRBV2 and TRBJ2-2; weak D call: TRBD2 (6 bases). Germline loops: CDR1 SNHLY, CDR2 FYNNEI. Trimming shortened V by 4 bases and J by 3 bases, and 9 bases separated the two germline ends. This CDR3 has 14 residues. The CDR3 nucleotides read TGTGCCAGCAGTGTGGGGGGATACACCGGGGAGCTGTTTTTT. Encoded protein: CASSVGGYTGELFF.

This chain connects TRBV6-5 to TRBJ1-4; 7 bases are shared with TRBD1. CDR3 length equals 15 residues. The trim removed 0 bases at V and 10 bases at J, leaving 8 bases unmatched. CDR1 and CDR2 from the germline V gene are MNHEY and SVGAGI. CDR3 protein: CASSYSATGQRKLFF. CDR3 sequence (DNA): TGTGCCAGCAGTTACTCCGCGACAGGGCAACGAAAACTGTTTTTT.

The chain has TRBV7-9 and TRBJ2-4; perhaps TRBD2 as D (6 bases). V was clipped by 6 bases and J by 3 bases, with 12 bases between them. This CDR3 is 14 amino acids long. Germline CDR1 and CDR2: SEHNR and FQNEAQ (reference sequence). The CDR3 sequence is CASSISGGKNIQYF. CDR3 DNA sequence: TGTGCCAGCAGTATTAGCGGAGGCAAAAACATTCAGTACTTC.

The V call is TRBV5-1, the J call TRBJ2-6, with D perhaps TRBD2 (6 bases). The ends were cut back, 5 bases at V and 4 bases at J, with 16 bases in the middle. Looked up from germline, CDR1 is SGHRS and CDR2 is YFSETQ. The CDR3 loop spans 16 amino acids. CDR3 region: CASSIFGSGGANVLTF. The CDR3 DNA sequence: TGCGCCAGCAGTATCTTCGGGAGTGGCGGGGCCAACGTCCTGACTTTC.

V usage is TRBV5-5 and J usage is TRBJ1-4; no firm D call. Germline CDR1 reads SGHKS; CDR2 reads YYEKEE (reference sequence). The CDR3 extends over 13 amino acids. V gave up 7 bases and J gave up 3 bases, with 10 bases separating them. The CDR3 region is CASDPGSNEKLFF. The DNA of the CDR3 is TGTGCCAGCGACCCAGGTTCTAATGAAAAACTGTTTTTT.

This rearrangement joins TRBV7-9 to TRBJ2-1; D is possibly TRBD1 (6 bases). This CDR3 has 18 residues. Deletions cut 4 bases from V and 4 bases from J, with 23 bases between. Germline V CDR1 and CDR2: SEHNR, FQNEAQ (reference sequence). The chain's CDR3 is CASSSPDTDRSIYNEQFF. The CDR3 region has the DNA TGTGCCAGCAGCTCTCCCGACACAGACAGGTCAATATACAATGAGCAGTTCTTC.

The chain employs TRBV7-9 and TRBJ2-7, with D possibly being TRBD2 (5 bases). CDR3 length equals 12 residues. The germline V and J ends were trimmed by 3 bases and 6 bases, with 9 bases remaining between them. CDR1 is SEHNR and CDR2 is FQNEAQ in the germline V gene (reference sequence). CDR3 sequence: CASSFDRGEQYF. The DNA for the CDR3 is TGTGCCAGCAGCTTTGATCGGGGCGAGCAGTACTTC.

The chain has TRBV29-1 and TRBJ2-5; the D gene is possibly TRBD2 (6 bases). Trimming removed 4 bases from V and 4 bases from J, with 16 bases in between. The V gene's germline CDR1 is SQVTM and CDR2 ANQGSEA. The length of the CDR3 is 14 residues. CDR3 nucleotide sequence: TGCAGCGTTGTTGGGCAAGGGAGGATAGAGACCCAGTACTTC. Its protein is CSVVGQGRIETQYF.

The chain joins TRBV7-2 to TRBJ1-5, with 7 bases identical to TRBD1. There are 14 residues in the CDR3. The V gene's germline CDR1 is SGHTA and CDR2 FQGNSA. The J segment lost 5 bases and the V segment lost 1 base, leaving 2 bases of the junction unmatched. The CDR3 bases are TGTGCCAGCAGCTTAGAAAGGGGGCATCAGCCCCAGCATTTT. This encodes CASSLERGHQPQHF.

This chain joins TRBV2 and TRBJ2-4, with D possibly TRBD1 on 6 matching bases. V was pared by 6 bases and J by 0 bases, with 15 bases between. This CDR3 has 16 amino acids. CDR1 SNHLY and CDR2 FYNNEI come from the germline V gene. CDR3 loop: CASRTPTGLAKNIQYF. CDR3 sequence (DNA): TGTGCCAGCAGGACCCCAACAGGGCTAGCCAAAAACATTCAGTACTTC. Variable domain in full (rest from reference TRBV2 and TRBJ2-4): EPEVTQTPSHQVTQMGQEVILRCVPISNHLYFYWYRQILGQKVEFLVSFYNNEISEKSEIFDDQFSVERPDGSNFTLKIRSTKLEDSAMYFCASRTPTGLAKNIQYFGAGTRLSVL.

V usage is TRBV7-8 and J usage is TRBJ1-5; 7 bases are a match to TRBD1. Per the germline V gene, CDR1 is SGHVS and CDR2 is FQNEAQ. The V segment lost 1 base and the J segment 1 base; nucleotides outside the gene matches: 1. CDR3 length equals 15 residues. CDR3 DNA sequence: TGTGCCAGCAGCTTAGAGGGACAGAGCAATCAGCCCCAGCATTTT. Translation gives CASSLEGQSNQPQHF.

This clone was picked up one time. The rearrangement uses TRBV6-6 and TRBJ1-2; D gene ambiguous. CDR1 is MNHNY, CDR2 SVGAGI, per germline (reference sequence). The germline V and J ends were trimmed by 0 bases and 3 bases, with 11 bases remaining between them. The CDR3 spans 15 residues. DNA for the CDR3: TGTGCCAGCAGTTACTCGTTCGACCTAGACTATGGCTACACCTTC. It encodes CASSYSFDLDYGYTF.